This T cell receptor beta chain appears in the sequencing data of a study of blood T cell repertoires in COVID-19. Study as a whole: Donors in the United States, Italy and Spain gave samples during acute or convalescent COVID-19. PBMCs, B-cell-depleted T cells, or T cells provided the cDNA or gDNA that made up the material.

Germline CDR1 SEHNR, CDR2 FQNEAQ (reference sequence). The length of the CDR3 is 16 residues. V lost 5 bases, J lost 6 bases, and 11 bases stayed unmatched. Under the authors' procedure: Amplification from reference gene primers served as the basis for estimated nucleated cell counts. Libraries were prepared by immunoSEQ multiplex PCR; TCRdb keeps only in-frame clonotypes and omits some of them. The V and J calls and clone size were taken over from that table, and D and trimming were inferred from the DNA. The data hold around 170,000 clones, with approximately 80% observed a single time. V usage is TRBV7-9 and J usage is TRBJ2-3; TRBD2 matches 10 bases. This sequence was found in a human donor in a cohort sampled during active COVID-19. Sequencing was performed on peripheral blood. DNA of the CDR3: TGTGCCAGCAGCCCTGGACTAGCGGTTTTCACCGATACGCAGTATTTT. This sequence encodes CASSPGLAVFTDTQYF.